What follows are 12 T cell receptor beta chains derived from one specimen sequenced in a study of T cells after yellow fever vaccination. One entry per CDR3 protein, called by TCRdb with MiXCR from the 5' RACE reads. Of 300,000 or so distinct CDR3 sequences listed, roughly 6.8% are singletons. The sample was PBMCs, taken approximately 40 days after the first yellow fever vaccination. These receptors all come from a man younger than 35 who received the YFV17D yellow fever vaccine.

The chain is built from TRBV10-2 and TRBJ2-1, with D unresolved. CDR3 length equals 13 residues. Trimming pared 11 bases from V and 1 base from J, leaving 12 bases between. Looked up from germline, CDR1 is WSHSY and CDR2 is SAAADI. The CDR3 DNA follows: TGCGCCCGCTCGGACGGTTCCTACAATGAGCAGTTCTTC. It is translated as CARSDGSYNEQFF.

At least ten counts were recorded for this clonotype. The chain's CDR3 is CASRQTGANEQFF. DNA of the CDR3: TGTGCCAGCAGACAGACAGGGGCGAATGAGCAGTTCTTC. V usage is TRBV7-3 and J usage is TRBJ2-1; 8 bases agree with TRBD1. The germline CDR1 and CDR2 sequences are SGHTA and FQGTGA. Trimming at V came to 6 bases and at J to 7 bases, leaving 5 bases not matched to a gene. The CDR3 loop spans 13 amino acids.

Ten or more counts support this clonotype. The chain carries TRBV10-3 and TRBJ2-3, with 8 bases aligning to TRBD2. The CDR3 spans 13 residues. Germline CDR1 and CDR2: ENHRY and SYGVKD. V was clipped by 8 bases and J by 0 bases; unmatched bases: 1. CDR3 sequence reads: CAIRGGSTDTQYF. The CDR3 DNA follows: TGTGCCATCCGGGGGGGCAGCACAGATACGCAGTATTTT.

This clonotype was counted only a few times. The chain recombines TRBV19 with TRBJ1-4, with D tentatively TRBD1 (6 bases). Germline V gene lookup returns CDR1 LNHDA and CDR2 SQIVND (reference sequence). The CDR3 covers 13 residues. V dropped 10 bases and J dropped 7 bases, with 16 bases sitting between them. Here the CDR3 reads CATRGRTLEKLFF. The CDR3 DNA reads TGTGCCACCCGGGGGCGGACCCTTGAAAAACTGTTTTTT.

The chain joins TRBV5-1 to TRBJ1-1, with a possible D match to TRBD1 (6 bases). Trimming pared 4 bases from V and 1 base from J, leaving 14 bases between. The CDR3 is made up of 15 amino acids. The germline CDR1 and CDR2 sequences are SGHRS and YFSETQ. The CDR3 region has the DNA TGCGCCAGCAGCACACAGGGAGTAGGGAACACTGAAGCTTTCTTT. Translating it yields CASSTQGVGNTEAFF.

The chain carries TRBV3-1 and TRBJ1-1; D call uncertain. The V gene's germline CDR1 is LGHDT and CDR2 YNNKEL (reference sequence). Trimming took off 0 bases at V and 11 bases at J, with 13 bases between the two ends. The CDR3 is 13 residues long. The CDR3 protein is CASSQEWAREAFF. The CDR3 nucleotides are TGTGCCAGCAGCCAAGAATGGGCCAGAGAGGCTTTCTTT.

The chain couples TRBV6-2 or TRBV6-3 to TRBJ1-2, with D unclear. Germline-derived CDR1 and CDR2 are MNHEY and SVGEGT. Trimming shortened V by 8 bases and J by 5 bases, and 12 bases separated the two germline ends. CDR3 size: 12 residues. The CDR3 reads CASGRLRYGYTF. In DNA form, the CDR3 reads TGTGCCAGCGGAAGGTTACGGTATGGCTACACCTTC.

Many counts were recorded for this clonotype. This chain uses TRBV12-3 or TRBV12-4 with TRBJ2-5; D unresolved. The CDR3 consists of 14 residues. V was shortened by 6 bases and J by 1 base, with 12 bases between the two germline ends. CDR3 region: CASSFYATQETQYF. For the CDR3, the DNA is TGTGCCAGCAGCTTTTATGCGACCCAAGAGACCCAGTACTTC.

This chain joins TRBV7-8 and TRBJ2-2, with 10 bases that match TRBD2. The trim removed 5 bases at V and 5 bases at J, leaving 8 bases unmatched. The CDR3 is 16 residues long. Germline V gene data show CDR1 as SGHVS and CDR2 as FQNEAQ. In DNA form, the CDR3 reads TGTGCCAGCAGCCTGATACTAGCGGGGTTAACCGGGGAGCTGTTTTTT. It codes for CASSLILAGLTGELFF.

The chain has TRBV24-1 and TRBJ2-1; possible D gene TRBD1, 6 bases. Looked up from germline, CDR1 is KGHDR and CDR2 is SFDVKD. Trimming took 3 bases from V and 14 from J, leaving 13 bases between them. The CDR3 loop spans 12 amino acids. The CDR3 is CATSDRPGHEFF. The CDR3 coding sequence is TGTGCCACCAGTGATCGTCCGGGACATGAGTTCTTC.

This chain joins TRBV2 and TRBJ2-3; 7 bases agree with TRBD2. V shed 3 bases and J 3 bases; nucleotides not matched to a gene: 3. This CDR3 has 14 residues. Germline-derived CDR1 and CDR2 are SNHLY and FYNNEI. CDR3 DNA sequence: TGTGCCAGCAGTGAGAGTAGCGGGACAGATACGCAGTATTTT. It codes for CASSESSGTDTQYF.

There are many counts of this clonotype. V gene TRBV5-1 combines with J gene TRBJ2-1; 12 bases are shared with TRBD2. Germline loops: CDR1 SGHRS, CDR2 YFSETQ. V lost 4 bases, J lost 2 bases, and 4 bases stayed unmatched. CDR3 length: 16 residues. The CDR3 DNA sequence: TGCGCCAGCAGCCCTGGACTAGCGGGGACCTACAATGAGCAGTTCTTC. Its protein is CASSPGLAGTYNEQFF. Full variable domain (missing parts from reference TRBV5-1 and TRBJ2-1): KAGVTQTPRYLIKTRGQQVTLSCSPISGHRSVSWYQQTPGQGLQFLFEYFSETQRNKGNFPGRFSGRQFSNSRSEMNVSTLELGDSALYLCASSPGLAGTYNEQFFGPGTRLTVL.